This is a list of T cell receptor beta chains from one sample in a study of shared clonotypes between healthy human individuals. TCRdb keeps only in-frame clones here, not all; method: immunoSEQ multiplex PCR. The repertoire holds approximately 2,300,000 clones, with just under 95% as singletons. Material: naive CD4+ T cells from PBMCs. The receptors here all came from a young man in good health. Some clones in this sample may be carry-over from other donors' samples. CDR3s include the opening cysteine and the closing phenylalanine or tryptophan. Each record gives: CDR3 DNA, CDR3 protein, clone size, V gene, D gene, J gene, CDR3 length. D genes are given only for firm matches. Size is stated for part of the rows, as once, few or many counts, or as a class when the clone is expanded.

CDR3nt: TGCGCCAGCAGCCAAGTGCGAGGGGGCGGGGATCAGCCCCAGCATTTT
CDR3aa: CASSQVRGGGDQPQHF
abundance: NA
v_gene: TRBV4-1
d_gene: TRBD1
j_gene: TRBJ1-5
len: 16

CDR3nt: TGCGCCAGCAGCTTGGGTCGGCCGGAGACCCAGTACTTC
CDR3aa: CASSLGRPETQYF
abundance: NA
v_gene: TRBV5-1
d_gene: NA
j_gene: TRBJ2-5
len: 13

CDR3nt: TGTGCCAGCAGTTTACAGGGGGCGCGAGAAAAACTGTTTTTT
CDR3aa: CASSLQGAREKLFF
abundance: NA
v_gene: TRBV27
d_gene: TRBD1
j_gene: TRBJ1-4
len: 14

CDR3nt: TGTGCCAGCAGCTTATGGGCGGGAGCGGCCCAAGAGACCCAGTACTTC
CDR3aa: CASSLWAGAAQETQYF
abundance: NA
v_gene: TRBV7-3
d_gene: TRBD2
j_gene: TRBJ2-5
len: 16

CDR3nt: TGTGCCAGCTCACCTTCCCGACAGGACAATGAGCAGTTCTTC
CDR3aa: CASSPSRQDNEQFF
abundance: NA
v_gene: TRBV18
d_gene: NA
j_gene: TRBJ2-1
len: 14

CDR3nt: TGTGCCAGCAGCCGGCGGACAGGGGGCACCTACGAGCAGTACTTC
CDR3aa: CASSRRTGGTYEQYF
abundance: NA
v_gene: TRBV4-2
d_gene: TRBD1
j_gene: TRBJ2-7
len: 15

CDR3nt: TGTGCCAGCAGCCTTAGCGGGTATGAGCAGTTCTTC
CDR3aa: CASSLSGYEQFF
abundance: NA
v_gene: TRBV11-2
d_gene: TRBD2
j_gene: TRBJ2-1
len: 12

CDR3nt: TGCGCCAGCAGCCGGACTTATGACCGAGCCTACGAGCAGTACTTC
CDR3aa: CASSRTYDRAYEQYF
abundance: NA
v_gene: TRBV5-1
d_gene: NA
j_gene: TRBJ2-7
len: 15

CDR3nt: TGTGCCAGCAGCGTAGGGGACAACGAGCAGTACTTC
CDR3aa: CASSVGDNEQYF
abundance: NA
v_gene: TRBV9
d_gene: NA
j_gene: TRBJ2-7
len: 12

CDR3nt: TGTGCCAGCAGCGAGGGACTAGCGGGCACCGGGGAGCTGTTTTTT
CDR3aa: CASSEGLAGTGELFF
abundance: NA
v_gene: TRBV6-5
d_gene: TRBD2
j_gene: TRBJ2-2
len: 15

CDR3nt: TGTGCCAGCAGCTCGTCCTCATCGTCCTTCTCCTACGAGCAGTACTTC
CDR3aa: CASSSSSSSFSYEQYF
abundance: NA
v_gene: TRBV5-6
d_gene: NA
j_gene: TRBJ2-7
len: 16

CDR3nt: TGTGCCAGCAGCTTGGAAACAGGGGTGTACACTGAAGCTTTCTTT
CDR3aa: CASSLETGVYTEAFF
abundance: NA
v_gene: TRBV5-4
d_gene: TRBD1
j_gene: TRBJ1-1
len: 15

CDR3nt: TGTGCCAGCAGCCGGGGACAGGATAGCAATCAGCCCCAGCATTTT
CDR3aa: CASSRGQDSNQPQHF
abundance: NA
v_gene: TRBV7-2
d_gene: TRBD1
j_gene: TRBJ1-5
len: 15

CDR3nt: TGTGCCAGTAGTATACTAGCGGGGGTATACGAGCAGTACTTC
CDR3aa: CASSILAGVYEQYF
abundance: NA
v_gene: TRBV19
d_gene: TRBD2
j_gene: TRBJ2-7
len: 14

CDR3nt: TGTGCCAGCAGCGAGGACAGGGCAGAGACCCAGTACTTC
CDR3aa: CASSEDRAETQYF
abundance: NA
v_gene: TRBV27
d_gene: TRBD1
j_gene: TRBJ2-5
len: 13

CDR3nt: TGTGCCAGCAGTCAGACAGGTTCCGGGGCCAACGTCCTGACTTTC
CDR3aa: CASSQTGSGANVLTF
abundance: NA
v_gene: TRBV6-6
d_gene: NA
j_gene: TRBJ2-6
len: 15

CDR3nt: TGTGCCAGCAGCTTATTTTTGTCTGAAGCTTTCTTT
CDR3aa: CASSLFLSEAFF
abundance: NA
v_gene: TRBV7-9
d_gene: NA
j_gene: TRBJ1-1
len: 12

CDR3nt: TGTGCCAGTAGTATAGGCAGCAACTCTGGGGCCAACGTCCTGACTTTC
CDR3aa: CASSIGSNSGANVLTF
abundance: NA
v_gene: TRBV19
d_gene: NA
j_gene: TRBJ2-6
len: 16

CDR3nt: TGCGCCAGCAGCCCGGGAGTGTGGGGTGAGCAGTTCTTC
CDR3aa: CASSPGVWGEQFF
abundance: NA
v_gene: TRBV5-1
d_gene: NA
j_gene: TRBJ2-1
len: 13

CDR3nt: TGTGCCAGTAGTAAGCGACTAGCGGGCACAGATACGCAGTATTTT
CDR3aa: CASSKRLAGTDTQYF
abundance: NA
v_gene: TRBV19
d_gene: TRBD2
j_gene: TRBJ2-3
len: 15

CDR3nt: TGCGCCAGCAGCTTGGTCCCGATTGATAGCAATCAGCCCCAGCATTTT
CDR3aa: CASSLVPIDSNQPQHF
abundance: few
v_gene: TRBV5-1
d_gene: NA
j_gene: TRBJ1-5
len: 16

CDR3nt: TGTGCCACCAGCAGAGGGGACAGTCTTCCCCCTGGAAACACCATATATTTT
CDR3aa: CATSRGDSLPPGNTIYF
abundance: NA
v_gene: TRBV15
d_gene: TRBD1
j_gene: TRBJ1-3
len: 17

CDR3nt: TGTGCCAGTAGTATGACAGCCCAAGAGACCCAGTACTTC
CDR3aa: CASSMTAQETQYF
abundance: NA
v_gene: TRBV19
d_gene: NA
j_gene: TRBJ2-5
len: 13

CDR3nt: TGTGCCAGCAGCGCTAAGGGCCAAGGTAGCAATCAGCCCCAGCATTTT
CDR3aa: CASSAKGQGSNQPQHF
abundance: once
v_gene: TRBV5-6
d_gene: NA
j_gene: TRBJ1-5
len: 16

CDR3nt: TGTGCCAGCAGTCCATCAGGGGTCCAGAGACGCTACACCTTC
CDR3aa: CASSPSGVQRRYTF
abundance: NA
v_gene: TRBV28
d_gene: NA
j_gene: TRBJ1-2
len: 14

CDR3nt: TGTGCCAGCAGTTACGGGCTAGCGGGAACCTACGAGCAGTACTTC
CDR3aa: CASSYGLAGTYEQYF
abundance: NA
v_gene: TRBV6-6
d_gene: TRBD2
j_gene: TRBJ2-7
len: 15

CDR3nt: TGTGCCAGCAGTGGGCGGAGGGATTTCTACGAGCAGTACTTC
CDR3aa: CASSGRRDFYEQYF
abundance: NA
v_gene: TRBV2
d_gene: NA
j_gene: TRBJ2-7
len: 14

CDR3nt: TGTGCCAGTAGTATACAGGAGGGCAATCAGCCCCAGCATTTT
CDR3aa: CASSIQEGNQPQHF
abundance: NA
v_gene: TRBV19
d_gene: NA
j_gene: TRBJ1-5
len: 14